Below, one TCR beta chain is given with its context. Its matching antigen is unknown. Method: immunoSEQ multiplex PCR; TCRdb's copy keeps in-frame clones and lacks some. The top ten hold around 1.1% of the sample, which has around 91,000 clones, about 94% seen once. This sample stems from a study of cytomegalovirus exposure and HLA in healthy donors. The overall study: The same platform used for the 650 to 700 first-cohort repertoires was also used for the 100 to 150 validation repertoires, as a later analysis reported. Study-level results: Specificity of a few CMV-associated chains for CMV antigens was verified in vitro. Most TCR sequences were seen very rarely across donors, but some public TCRs occurred in many.

V dropped 1 base and J dropped 5 bases, with 16 bases sitting between them. This CDR3 has 16 residues. The germline CDR1 and CDR2 sequences are SGHRS and YFSETQ. The donors were members of the roughly 130-subject validation cohort (separate from the approximately 670-subject first cohort). The chain uses TRBV5-1 and TRBJ2-1; D is ambiguous. This clonotype originated in a woman aged 25 to 39 in good health and CMV-seropositive. Input material: PBMCs. The CDR3, as DNA: TGCGCCAGCAGCTTGTATCCCGAACCCCCTAACAATGAGCAGTTCTTC. It translates to CASSLYPEPPNNEQFF.